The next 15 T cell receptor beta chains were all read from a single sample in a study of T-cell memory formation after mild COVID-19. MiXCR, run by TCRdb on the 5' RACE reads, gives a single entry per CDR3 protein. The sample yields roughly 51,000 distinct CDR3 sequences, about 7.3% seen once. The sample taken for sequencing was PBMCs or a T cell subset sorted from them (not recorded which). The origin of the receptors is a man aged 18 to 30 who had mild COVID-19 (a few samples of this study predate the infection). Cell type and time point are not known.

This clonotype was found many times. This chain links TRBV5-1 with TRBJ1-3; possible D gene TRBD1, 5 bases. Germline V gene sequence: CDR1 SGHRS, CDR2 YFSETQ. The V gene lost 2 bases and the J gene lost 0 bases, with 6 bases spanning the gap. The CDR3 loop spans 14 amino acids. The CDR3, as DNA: TGCGCCAGCAGCTTTGACAGCTCTGGAAACACCATATATTTT. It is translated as CASSFDSSGNTIYF.

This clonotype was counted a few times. The CDR3 reads CASSQAPWGEQFF. DNA of the CDR3: TGTGCCAGCAGCCAAGCACCATGGGGGGAGCAGTTCTTC. V usage is TRBV3-1 and J usage is TRBJ2-1; the D gene could be TRBD1 or TRBD2 (5 bases each). Looked up from germline, CDR1 is LGHDT and CDR2 is YNNKEL (reference sequence). The CDR3 loop spans 13 amino acids. Trimming cost V 1 base and J 10 bases, with 11 bases left between them.

For the CDR3, the DNA is TGTGCCAGCAAGAGTTGGACAGGGAACACCGGGGAGCTGTTTTTT. Protein product: CASKSWTGNTGELFF. This chain links TRBV2 with TRBJ2-2; 7 nucleotides agree with TRBD1. CDR3 length: 15 amino acids. Trimming at V came to 7 bases and at J to 1 base, leaving 6 bases not matched to a gene. Germline V gene sequence: CDR1 SNHLY, CDR2 FYNNEI.

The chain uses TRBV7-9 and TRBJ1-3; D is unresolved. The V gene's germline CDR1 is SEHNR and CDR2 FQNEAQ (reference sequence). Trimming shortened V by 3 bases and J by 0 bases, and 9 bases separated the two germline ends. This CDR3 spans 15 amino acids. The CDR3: CASSFGSVSGNTIYF. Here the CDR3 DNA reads TGTGCCAGCAGCTTCGGTTCAGTCTCTGGAAACACCATATATTTT.

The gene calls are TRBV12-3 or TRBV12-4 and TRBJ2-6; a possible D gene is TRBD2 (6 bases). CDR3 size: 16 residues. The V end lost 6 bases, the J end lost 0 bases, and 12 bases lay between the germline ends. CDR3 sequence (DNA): TGTGCCAGCAGCGGCGGAGGGGACTCTGGGGCCAACGTCCTGACTTTC. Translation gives CASSGGGDSGANVLTF.

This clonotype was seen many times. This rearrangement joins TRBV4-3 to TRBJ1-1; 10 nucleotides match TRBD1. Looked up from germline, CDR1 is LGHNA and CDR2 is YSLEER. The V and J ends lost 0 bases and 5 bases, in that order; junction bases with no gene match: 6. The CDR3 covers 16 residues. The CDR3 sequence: CASSQDLRTGGTEAFF. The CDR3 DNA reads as TGCGCCAGCAGCCAAGATCTAAGGACAGGGGGTACTGAAGCTTTCTTT.

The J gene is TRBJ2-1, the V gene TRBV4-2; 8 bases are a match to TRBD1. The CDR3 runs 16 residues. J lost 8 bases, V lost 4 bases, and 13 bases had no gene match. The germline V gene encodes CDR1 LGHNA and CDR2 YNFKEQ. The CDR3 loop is CASSPRSGGNGYEQFF. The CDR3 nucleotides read TGTGCCAGCAGCCCCCGGTCAGGGGGCAATGGGTATGAGCAGTTCTTC.

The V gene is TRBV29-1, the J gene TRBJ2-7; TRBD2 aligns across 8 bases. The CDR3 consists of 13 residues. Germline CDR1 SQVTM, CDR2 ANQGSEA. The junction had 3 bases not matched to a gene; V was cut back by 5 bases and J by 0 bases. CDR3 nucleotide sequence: TGCAGCGTTTCTAGCGGGTACTCCTACGAGCAGTACTTC. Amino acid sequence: CSVSSGYSYEQYF.

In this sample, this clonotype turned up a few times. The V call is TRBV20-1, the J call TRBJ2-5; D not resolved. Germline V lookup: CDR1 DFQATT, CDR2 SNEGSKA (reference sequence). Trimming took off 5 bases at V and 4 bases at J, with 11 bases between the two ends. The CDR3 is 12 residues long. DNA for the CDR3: TGCAGTGCTTCAACCCGCTTAGAGACCCAGTACTTC. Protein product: CSASTRLETQYF.

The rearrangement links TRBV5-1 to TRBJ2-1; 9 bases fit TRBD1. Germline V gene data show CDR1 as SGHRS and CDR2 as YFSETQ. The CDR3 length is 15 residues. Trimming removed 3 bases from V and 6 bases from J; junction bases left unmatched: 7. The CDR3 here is CASSWGQGGGNEQFF. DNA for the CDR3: TGCGCCAGCAGCTGGGGACAGGGCGGGGGCAATGAGCAGTTCTTC.

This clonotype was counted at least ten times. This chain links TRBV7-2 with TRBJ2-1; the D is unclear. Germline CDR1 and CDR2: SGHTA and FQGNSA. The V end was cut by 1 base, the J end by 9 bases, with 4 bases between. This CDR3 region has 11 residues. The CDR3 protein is CASSLGSEQFF. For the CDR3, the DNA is TGTGCCAGCAGCTTAGGTAGTGAGCAGTTCTTC.

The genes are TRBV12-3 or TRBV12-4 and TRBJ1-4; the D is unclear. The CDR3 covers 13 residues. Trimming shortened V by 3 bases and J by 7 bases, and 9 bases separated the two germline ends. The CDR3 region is CASSFARPEKLFF. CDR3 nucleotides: TGTGCCAGCAGTTTCGCGAGGCCTGAAAAACTGTTTTTT.

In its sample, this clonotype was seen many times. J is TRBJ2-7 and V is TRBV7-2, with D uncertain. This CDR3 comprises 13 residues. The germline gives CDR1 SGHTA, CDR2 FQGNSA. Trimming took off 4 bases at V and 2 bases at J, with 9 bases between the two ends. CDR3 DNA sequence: TGTGCCAGCAGCTCAAGGCGTGCCTACGAGCAGTACTTC. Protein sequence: CASSSRRAYEQYF.

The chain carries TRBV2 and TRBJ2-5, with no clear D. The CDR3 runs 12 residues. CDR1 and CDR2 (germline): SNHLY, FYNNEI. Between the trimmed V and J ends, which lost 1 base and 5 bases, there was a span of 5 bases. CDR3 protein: CASSEGGETQYF. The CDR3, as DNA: TGTGCCAGCAGTGAAGGTGGGGAGACCCAGTACTTC.

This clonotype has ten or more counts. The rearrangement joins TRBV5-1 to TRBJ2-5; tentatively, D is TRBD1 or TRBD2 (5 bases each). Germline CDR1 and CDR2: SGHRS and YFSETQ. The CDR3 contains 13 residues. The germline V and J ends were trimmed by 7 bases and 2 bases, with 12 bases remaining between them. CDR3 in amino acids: CASGTLGQETQYF. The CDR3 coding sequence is TGCGCCAGCGGGACCCTGGGTCAAGAGACCCAGTACTTC.